This section outlines one T cell receptor (beta chain) sequence together with its context. Its specificity is not known. This specimen comes from a study of cytomegalovirus exposure and HLA in healthy donors. On the study more broadly: Of all 400 or so donors who were genotyped, 81% belonged to the Caucasian-associated ancestry cluster.

General study points: Association of approximately 16,000 TCR beta sequences with HLA alleles was found at 0.05 false discovery rate in a later analysis.

The length of the CDR3 is 16 residues. Trimming pared 3 bases from V and 1 base from J, leaving 14 bases between. Germline CDR1 and CDR2: SGHVS and FQNEAQ. This PCR relied on a set of 60 Vbeta primers and 13 Jbeta primers. Libraries were prepared by immunoSEQ multiplex PCR; TCRdb keeps only in-frame clonotypes and omits some of them. The sample contains under 150,000 clones, about 66% of which appear only once. This clonotype was sampled from a man younger than 45 in good health and CMV-seropositive. The sequenced material came from PBMCs. V is TRBV7-8 and J is TRBJ2-3, with a tentative D call TRBD1 (5 bases). The CDR3 is CASSFLGDGGTDTQYF. Here the CDR3 DNA reads TGTGCCAGCAGCTTCCTAGGGGATGGCGGCACAGATACGCAGTATTTT.